This T cell receptor (beta chain) was retrieved from a study of blood T cells in healthy people across ages. Staff drew around 10 milliliters of peripheral blood from each donor. Study results and caveats: Age brought a roughly linear fall in TCR beta diversity measured per million T cells. The study regarded diversity estimates from one million T cells as underestimates.

With a J-beta primer mix and a sample-barcoded 5' primer, a second PCR ran 7 to 11 cycles. Each cDNA molecule, via a template-switch adaptor with 12 random nucleotides, was tagged. TCRdb re-called the 5' RACE reads with MiXCR, one entry per CDR3 protein. The sample shows around 800,000 distinct CDR3 sequences, about 53% of them seen only once. This clonotype was counted between two and nine times. Its antigen is still unknown. Germline V gene sequence: CDR1 MNHEY, CDR2 SVGEGT. The CDR3 is 14 residues long. The trim removed 6 bases at V and 3 bases at J, leaving 8 bases unmatched. Sequenced input: blood. The clonotype comes from an elderly man in good health. This chain connects TRBV6-2 or TRBV6-3 to TRBJ2-7, with 7 bases fitting TRBD1. CDR3 amino acids: CASRAAGGVYEQYF. CDR3 bases: TGTGCCAGCAGAGCAGCAGGGGGTGTCTACGAGCAGTACTTC.